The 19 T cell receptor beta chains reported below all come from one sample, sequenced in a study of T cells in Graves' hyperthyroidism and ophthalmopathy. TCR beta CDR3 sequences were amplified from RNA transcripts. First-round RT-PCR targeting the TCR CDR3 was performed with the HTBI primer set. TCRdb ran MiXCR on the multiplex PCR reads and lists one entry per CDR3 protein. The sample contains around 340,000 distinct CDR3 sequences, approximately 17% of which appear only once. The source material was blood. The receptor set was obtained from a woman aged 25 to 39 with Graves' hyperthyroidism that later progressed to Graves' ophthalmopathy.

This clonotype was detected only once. In DNA form, the CDR3 reads TGTGCCAGCAGTTTTGGTACTAGCGGGGTAGAGACCCAGTACTTC. It is translated as CASSFGTSGVETQYF. The rearrangement links TRBV6-2 or TRBV6-3 to TRBJ2-5, with 10 bases fitting TRBD2. The CDR3 is 15 amino acids. The germline V gene has CDR1 MNHEY and CDR2 SVGEGT. J was trimmed by 4 bases and V by 4 bases; bases with no gene match: 6.

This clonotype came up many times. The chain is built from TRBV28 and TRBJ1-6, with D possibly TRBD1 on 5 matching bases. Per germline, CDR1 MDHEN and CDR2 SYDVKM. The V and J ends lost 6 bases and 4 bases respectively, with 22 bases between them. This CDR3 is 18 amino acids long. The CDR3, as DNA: TGTGCCAGCAGAAATCCCGCCTTAAGACAGAAGTATAATTCACCCCTCCACTTT. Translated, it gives CASRNPALRQKYNSPLHF. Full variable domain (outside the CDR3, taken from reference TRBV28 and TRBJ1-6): DVKVTQSSRYLVKRTGEKVFLECVQDMDHENMFWYRQDPGLGLRLIYFSYDVKMKEKGDIPEGYSVSREKKERFSLILESASTNQTSMYLCASRNPALRQKYNSPLHFGNGTRLTVT.

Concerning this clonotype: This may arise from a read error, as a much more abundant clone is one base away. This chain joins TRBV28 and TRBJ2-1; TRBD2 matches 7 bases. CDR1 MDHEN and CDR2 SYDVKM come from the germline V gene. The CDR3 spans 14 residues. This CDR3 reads CASSVIGLGNEQLF. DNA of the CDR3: TGTGCCAGCAGTGTAATAGGACTAGGCAATGAGCAGCTCTTC. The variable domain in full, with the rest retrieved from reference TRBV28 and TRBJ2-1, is DVKVTQSSRYLVKRTGEKVFLECVQDMDHENMFWYRQDPGLGLRLIYFSYDVKMKEKGDIPEGYSVSREKKERFSLILESASTNQTSMYLCASSVIGLGNEQLFGPGTRLTVL.

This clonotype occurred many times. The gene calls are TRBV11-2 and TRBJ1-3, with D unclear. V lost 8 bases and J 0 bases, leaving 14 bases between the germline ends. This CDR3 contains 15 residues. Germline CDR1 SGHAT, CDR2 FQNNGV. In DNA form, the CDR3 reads TGTGCCAGCTTCGGGGAGACCCACTCTGGAAACACCATATATTTT. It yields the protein CASFGETHSGNTIYF.

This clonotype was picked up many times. CDR3: CASSLVSGEADTQYF. The CDR3 nucleotides are TGTGCCAGCAGCTTAGTATCCGGCGAGGCAGATACGCAGTATTTT. V usage is TRBV11-2 and J usage is TRBJ2-3; D remains ambiguous. The CDR3 covers 15 residues. V was cut by 1 base and J by 4 bases, with 12 bases left in between. Per the germline V gene, CDR1 is SGHAT and CDR2 is FQNNGV.

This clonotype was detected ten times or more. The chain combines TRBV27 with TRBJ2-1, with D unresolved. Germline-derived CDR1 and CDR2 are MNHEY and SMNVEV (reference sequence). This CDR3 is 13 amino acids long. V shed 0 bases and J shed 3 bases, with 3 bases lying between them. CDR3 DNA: TGTGCCAGCAGTTTATCCCGCTACAATGAGCAGTTCTTC. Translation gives CASSLSRYNEQFF.

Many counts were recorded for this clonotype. The CDR3 DNA follows: TGTGCCAGCAGGACAGACATGAACACTGAAGCTTTCTTT. Translation gives CASRTDMNTEAFF. This chain connects TRBV6-1 to TRBJ1-1; TRBD1 is a possible D gene (5 bases). Germline CDR1 is MNHNS and CDR2 is SASEGT. The CDR3 is 13 amino acids. V lost 6 bases, J lost 0 bases, and 8 bases lay in between.

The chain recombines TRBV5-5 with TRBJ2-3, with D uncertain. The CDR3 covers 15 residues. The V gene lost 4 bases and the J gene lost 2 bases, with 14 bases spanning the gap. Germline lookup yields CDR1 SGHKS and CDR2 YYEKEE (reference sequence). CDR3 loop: CASSDTGSSTDTQYF. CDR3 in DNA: TGTGCCAGCAGCGACACCGGGTCCTCCACAGATACGCAGTATTTT.

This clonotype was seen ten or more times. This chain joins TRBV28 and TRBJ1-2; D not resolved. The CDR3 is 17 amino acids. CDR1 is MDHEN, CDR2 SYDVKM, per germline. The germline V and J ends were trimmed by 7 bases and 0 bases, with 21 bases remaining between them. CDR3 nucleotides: TGTGCCAGCAACGGGTACAGAATTCGCCCGACTAACTATGGCTACACCTTC. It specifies CASNGYRIRPTNYGYTF.

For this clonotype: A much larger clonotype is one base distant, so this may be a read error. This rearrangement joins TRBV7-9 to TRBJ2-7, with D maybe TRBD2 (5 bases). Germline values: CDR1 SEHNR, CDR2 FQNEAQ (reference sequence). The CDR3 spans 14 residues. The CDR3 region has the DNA TGTGCCAGCAGCTTAGGGGGAGTCTCCTACGAGCAGCACTTC. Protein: CASSLGGVSYEQHF.

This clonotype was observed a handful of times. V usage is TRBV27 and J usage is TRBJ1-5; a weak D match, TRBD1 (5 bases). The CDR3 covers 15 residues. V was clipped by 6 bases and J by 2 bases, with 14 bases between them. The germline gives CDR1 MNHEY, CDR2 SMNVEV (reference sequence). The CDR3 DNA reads TGTGCCAGCAGCGTTAAGGGACGAGGCAATCAGCCCCAGCATTTT. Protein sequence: CASSVKGRGNQPQHF.

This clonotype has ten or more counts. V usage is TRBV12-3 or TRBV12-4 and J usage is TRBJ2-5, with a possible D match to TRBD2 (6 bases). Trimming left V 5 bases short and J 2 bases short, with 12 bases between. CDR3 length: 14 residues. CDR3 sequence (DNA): TGTGCCAGCAGTGCAGGACTATTACAAGAGACCCAGTACTTC. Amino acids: CASSAGLLQETQYF.

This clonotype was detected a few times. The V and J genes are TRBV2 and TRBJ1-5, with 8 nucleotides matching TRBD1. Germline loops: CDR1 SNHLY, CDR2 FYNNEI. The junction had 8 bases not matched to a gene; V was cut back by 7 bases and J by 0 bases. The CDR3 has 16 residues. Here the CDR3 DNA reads TGTGCCAGCAACAGACTGACAGGGGATAGCAATCAGCCCCAGCATTTT. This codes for CASNRLTGDSNQPQHF.

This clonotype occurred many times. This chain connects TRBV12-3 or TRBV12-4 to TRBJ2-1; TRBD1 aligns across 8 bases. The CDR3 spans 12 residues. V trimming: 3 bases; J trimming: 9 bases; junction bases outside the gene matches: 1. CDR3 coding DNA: TGTGCCAGCAGTTTCAGGGGGCCTGAGCAGTTCTTC. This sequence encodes CASSFRGPEQFF.

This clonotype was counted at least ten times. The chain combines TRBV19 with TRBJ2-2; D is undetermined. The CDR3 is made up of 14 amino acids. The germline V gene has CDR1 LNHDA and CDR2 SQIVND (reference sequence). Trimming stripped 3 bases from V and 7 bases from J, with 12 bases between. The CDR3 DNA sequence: TGTGCCAGTAGTATTAGTGGGCTCAACGGGGAGCTGTTTTTT. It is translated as CASSISGLNGELFF.

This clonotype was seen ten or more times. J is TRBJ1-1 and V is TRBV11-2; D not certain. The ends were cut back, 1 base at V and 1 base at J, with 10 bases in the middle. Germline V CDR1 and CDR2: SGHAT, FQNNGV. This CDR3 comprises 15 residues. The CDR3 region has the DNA TGTGCCAGCAGCTTAGTATCCCCACGGAACACTGAAGCTTTCTTT. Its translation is CASSLVSPRNTEAFF.

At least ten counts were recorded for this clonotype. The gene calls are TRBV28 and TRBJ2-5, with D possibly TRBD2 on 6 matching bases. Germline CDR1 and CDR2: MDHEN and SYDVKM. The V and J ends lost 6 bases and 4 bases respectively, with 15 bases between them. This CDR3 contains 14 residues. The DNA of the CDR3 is TGTGCCAGCAGCTCCCAGGGACTGGGAGAGACCCAGTACTTC. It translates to CASSSQGLGETQYF.

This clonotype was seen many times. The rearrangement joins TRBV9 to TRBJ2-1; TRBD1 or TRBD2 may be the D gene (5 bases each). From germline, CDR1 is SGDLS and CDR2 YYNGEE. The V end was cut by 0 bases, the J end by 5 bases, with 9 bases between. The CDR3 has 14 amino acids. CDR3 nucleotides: TGTGCCAGCAGCGTAGGGGGACGGAACAATGAGCAGTTCTTC. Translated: CASSVGGRNNEQFF.

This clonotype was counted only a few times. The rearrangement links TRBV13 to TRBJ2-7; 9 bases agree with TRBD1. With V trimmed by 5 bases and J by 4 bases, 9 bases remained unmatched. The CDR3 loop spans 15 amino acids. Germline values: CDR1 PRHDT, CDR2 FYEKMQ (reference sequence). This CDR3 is CASSKRTGVAYEQYF. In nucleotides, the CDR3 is TGTGCCAGCAGCAAACGGACAGGGGTGGCGTACGAGCAGTACTTC.